These T cell receptor beta chains were read from a single sample in a study of T cell changes during pregnancy in multiple sclerosis. Using immunoSEQ multiplex PCR, the repertoire was profiled, and TCRdb retains in-frame clones only, with some absent. This table has roughly 47,000 clones, about 88% appearing once. The material was CD4+ T cells from peripheral blood mononuclear cells, obtained after pregnancy. Every receptor here comes from a female donor with multiple sclerosis, enrolled in a pregnancy study. Each CDR3 is given with its conserved first and last residue. The D gene is left open where the match is weak. Not every row has a clone size; where given, it reads once, few, many or a size class.

V: TRBV2; size: -; J: TRBJ2-5; D: TRBD2; DNA: TGTGCCAGCAGTGTTTTAGCGGGAGGCCAAGAGACCCAGTACTTC; CDR3: CASSVLAGGQETQYF
V: TRBV9; size: -; J: TRBJ2-5; D: -; DNA: TGTGCCAGCAGCGTAGGGAGGCAGGGAAGGGGGCAAGAGACCCAGTACTTC; CDR3: CASSVGRQGRGQETQYF
V: TRBV6-6; size: -; J: TRBJ2-3; D: TRBD1; DNA: TGTGCCAGCAGTTACTCGACAGGGTTGGATGCAGATACGCAGTATTTT; CDR3: CASSYSTGLDADTQYF
V: TRBV27; size: -; J: TRBJ1-5; D: TRBD1; DNA: TGTGCCAGCAGTACGCCGGGACAGAGCAATCAGCCCCAGCATTTT; CDR3: CASSTPGQSNQPQHF
V: TRBV4-1; size: -; J: TRBJ2-5; D: TRBD1; DNA: TGCGCCAGCAGCCAAGGATCGGGACAGGGGGCTTATGAGACCCAGTACTTC; CDR3: CASSQGSGQGAYETQYF
V: TRBV27; size: -; J: TRBJ2-1; D: -; DNA: TGTGCCAGCAGTTTATTTGGTCAGGGTAATCTTGGGCAGTTCTTC; CDR3: CASSLFGQGNLGQFF
V: TRBV7-2; size: -; J: TRBJ2-1; D: -; DNA: TGTGCCAGCAGCTTAGCGGGAGTAAGTGAGCAGTTCTTC; CDR3: CASSLAGVSEQFF
V: TRBV2; size: -; J: TRBJ2-1; D: -; DNA: TGTGCCAGCATTCTACTTGTGGAGCAGTTCTTC; CDR3: CASILLVEQFF
V: TRBV7-9; size: -; J: TRBJ2-1; D: TRBD2; DNA: TGTGCCAGCAGCCCCCCGTGGGGGGGAGGGTCAAACAATGAGCAGTTCTTC; CDR3: CASSPPWGGGSNNEQFF
V: TRBV19; size: once; J: TRBJ2-1; D: -; DNA: TGTGCCAGTAGTATTCCGGGCAGAAAGGGGCAAAATGAGCAGTTCTTC; CDR3: CASSIPGRKGQNEQFF
V: TRBV5-1; size: once; J: TRBJ2-4; D: TRBD1; DNA: TGCGCCAGCAGCCCTTCCGGGACAGGGTCCATTCAGTACTTC; CDR3: CASSPSGTGSIQYF
V: TRBV29-1; size: few; J: TRBJ1-1; D: TRBD1; DNA: TGCAGCGGAGGGACAGACACTGAAGCTTTCTTT; CDR3: CSGGTDTEAFF
V: TRBV5-1; size: -; J: TRBJ2-7; D: TRBD1; DNA: TGCGCCAGCAGCATGGGACAGGGAGAACCCCGGGAGCAGTACTTC; CDR3: CASSMGQGEPREQYF
V: TRBV30; size: -; J: TRBJ2-7; D: -; DNA: TGTGCCTGGACTACGGTTAGGGGATCCTACGAGCAGTACTTC; CDR3: CAWTTVRGSYEQYF
V: TRBV7-2; size: -; J: TRBJ2-2; D: -; DNA: TGTGCCAGCAGCTTATGGGGACAGAACACCGGGGAGCTGTTTTTT; CDR3: CASSLWGQNTGELFF
V: TRBV30; size: few; J: TRBJ1-4; D: -; DNA: TGTGCCTGGAGTGTTTCCGGTAGTGAAAAACTGTTTTTT; CDR3: CAWSVSGSEKLFF
V: TRBV5-1; size: -; J: TRBJ2-7; D: TRBD1; DNA: TGCGCCAGCAGCCGTCCCGGGACAGGGGGCTACGAGCAGTACTTC; CDR3: CASSRPGTGGYEQYF
V: TRBV6-5; size: -; J: TRBJ1-5; D: -; DNA: TGTGCCAGCAGCTCGACTTATAGCAATCAGCCCCAGCATTTT; CDR3: CASSSTYSNQPQHF
V: TRBV7-2; size: -; J: TRBJ1-2; D: -; DNA: TGTGCCAGCAGCTCCGACAGGAGTGGCTACACCTTC; CDR3: CASSSDRSGYTF
V: TRBV7-2; size: -; J: TRBJ1-3; D: TRBD1; DNA: TGTGCCAGCAGCTTAGGGGGACAGGGGATCTCTGGAAACACCATATATTTT; CDR3: CASSLGGQGISGNTIYF
V: TRBV18; size: -; J: TRBJ2-5; D: TRBD2; DNA: TGTGCCAGCTCACCAAGGCAGGTGCGGGAGAGCGTTGAGACCCAGTACTTC; CDR3: CASSPRQVRESVETQYF
V: TRBV5-1; size: -; J: TRBJ2-5; D: -; DNA: TGCGCCAGCAGCTTCCTAGCCCAAGAGACCCAGTACTTC; CDR3: CASSFLAQETQYF
V: TRBV19; size: few; J: TRBJ2-3; D: TRBD2; DNA: TGTGCCAGTAATTCTCAAGCGGGACCCTCCACAGATACGCAGTATTTT; CDR3: CASNSQAGPSTDTQYF
V: TRBV19; size: -; J: TRBJ1-5; D: -; DNA: TGTGCCAGTAGTAATCACGAGGGGGGGCCGAGCAATCAGCCCCAGCATTTT; CDR3: CASSNHEGGPSNQPQHF
V: TRBV18; size: -; J: TRBJ2-1; D: TRBD2; DNA: TGTGCCAGCGCATTGACTAGCGCCTCATCCAATGAGCAGTTCTTC; CDR3: CASALTSASSNEQFF
V: TRBV11-2; size: -; J: TRBJ2-7; D: TRBD1; DNA: TGTGCCAGCAGCTCCGACAGGGATTTTTACGAGCAGTACTTC; CDR3: CASSSDRDFYEQYF
V: TRBV5-1; size: -; J: TRBJ1-4; D: TRBD1; DNA: TGCGCCAGCAGCCCTCACAGGGGGCAAGGTGAAAAACTGTTTTTT; CDR3: CASSPHRGQGEKLFF
V: TRBV7-9; size: -; J: TRBJ2-7; D: TRBD2; DNA: TGTGCCAGCAGCCTTGGACTAGCGTCCTACGAGCAGTACTTC; CDR3: CASSLGLASYEQYF
V: TRBV7-2; size: -; J: TRBJ2-1; D: TRBD1; DNA: TGTGCCAGCAGTTTTACAGCGGGACAGGGTAATGAGCAGTTCTTC; CDR3: CASSFTAGQGNEQFF
V: TRBV14; size: -; J: TRBJ2-5; D: TRBD2; DNA: TGTGCCAGCAGCTACCGACTAGCGGGAGAAGAGACCCAGTACTTC; CDR3: CASSYRLAGEETQYF
V: TRBV5-6; size: -; J: TRBJ1-1; D: -; DNA: TGTGCCAGCAGCGCCACGCGGGGCACTGAAGCTTTCTTT; CDR3: CASSATRGTEAFF
V: TRBV9; size: -; J: TRBJ2-7; D: TRBD1; DNA: TGTGCCAGCAGCTCTCCGGGACAGGAGACCTACGAGCAGTACTTC; CDR3: CASSSPGQETYEQYF
V: TRBV30; size: -; J: TRBJ1-5; D: TRBD1; DNA: TGTGCCTGGAGTGGGACAGGCAGTATCAATCAGCCCCAGCATTTT; CDR3: CAWSGTGSINQPQHF
V: TRBV6-1; size: -; J: TRBJ2-4; D: TRBD1; DNA: TGTGCCAGCAGTCGGGACAGGGGCTCTAAAAACATTCAGTACTTC; CDR3: CASSRDRGSKNIQYF
V: TRBV30; size: -; J: TRBJ2-7; D: -; DNA: TGTGCCTGGAGTGACCCCCCTAGCTACTACGAGCAGTACTTC; CDR3: CAWSDPPSYYEQYF
V: TRBV5-1; size: -; J: TRBJ2-3; D: TRBD2; DNA: TGCGCCAGCAGCTCGCTAGCGGGAGTGTCAGATACGCAGTATTTT; CDR3: CASSSLAGVSDTQYF
V: TRBV30; size: -; J: TRBJ2-3; D: TRBD1; DNA: TGTGCCTGGAGTGGACAGGGGGGCACAGATACGCAGTATTTT; CDR3: CAWSGQGGTDTQYF
V: TRBV6-5; size: -; J: TRBJ2-2; D: -; DNA: TGTGCCAGCAGTAAGCGGAACACCGGGGAGCTGTTTTTT; CDR3: CASSKRNTGELFF
V: TRBV5-1; size: -; J: TRBJ2-7; D: TRBD1; DNA: TGCGCCAGCAGGAATAGAGGACAGGGGCCCCCCTACGAGCAGTACTTC; CDR3: CASRNRGQGPPYEQYF
V: TRBV19; size: few; J: TRBJ1-5; D: -; DNA: TGTGCCAGTAGTTCAGCTGGACTTTTGAACAATCAGCCCCAGCATTTT; CDR3: CASSSAGLLNNQPQHF
V: TRBV25-1; size: -; J: TRBJ2-1; D: -; DNA: TGTGCCAGCAGTGACCTGGTCAGGTCTTACGGTGAGCAGTTCTTC; CDR3: CASSDLVRSYGEQFF
V: TRBV6-5; size: -; J: TRBJ2-3; D: TRBD2; DNA: TGTGCCAGCAGACTAGCGGGGAGCACAGATACGCAGTATTTT; CDR3: CASRLAGSTDTQYF
V: TRBV4-3; size: -; J: TRBJ2-7; D: TRBD1; DNA: TGCGCCAGCAGCCGATATCCGGACAGGGGCTACGAGCAGTACTTC; CDR3: CASSRYPDRGYEQYF
V: TRBV19; size: -; J: TRBJ2-1; D: TRBD2; DNA: TGTGCCAGTAGAGGACTAGCGGGTATCGACAATGAGCAGTTCTTC; CDR3: CASRGLAGIDNEQFF
V: TRBV18; size: -; J: TRBJ2-1; D: TRBD2; DNA: TGTGCCAGCTCACCATCAATGGGAGGGCAGGGAAATGAGCAGTTCTTC; CDR3: CASSPSMGGQGNEQFF
V: TRBV13; size: -; J: TRBJ2-2; D: -; DNA: TGTGCCAGCAGAGAAGGGGCAGGCACCGGGGAGCTGTTTTTT; CDR3: CASREGAGTGELFF
V: TRBV5-6; size: -; J: TRBJ2-5; D: -; DNA: TGTGCCAGCAGTTTTGTGCGTTCGAAGCGGCACCAAGAGACCCAGTACTTC; CDR3: CASSFVRSKRHQETQYF
V: TRBV4-1; size: -; J: TRBJ2-1; D: TRBD1; DNA: TGCGCCAGCAGCCAACCCGACAGGGGGCTAAACAATGAGCAGTTCTTC; CDR3: CASSQPDRGLNNEQFF
V: TRBV6-5; size: -; J: TRBJ2-7; D: TRBD1; DNA: TGTGCCAGCAGTAGAGGACAGGGCGAGCAGTACTTC; CDR3: CASSRGQGEQYF
V: TRBV7-9; size: -; J: TRBJ2-3; D: TRBD1; DNA: TGTGCCAGCAGCTTATCAGGGGGCGCAGATACGCAGTATTTT; CDR3: CASSLSGGADTQYF
V: TRBV5-1; size: -; J: TRBJ1-1; D: -; DNA: TGCGCCAGCAGCTTCCAAGGGGCCACTGAAGCTTTCTTT; CDR3: CASSFQGATEAFF
V: TRBV5-1; size: once; J: TRBJ2-7; D: -; DNA: TGCGCCAGCAGCTCGGACAGTTTCTACGAGCAGTACTTC; CDR3: CASSSDSFYEQYF
V: TRBV28; size: -; J: TRBJ1-4; D: -; DNA: TGTGCCAGCAGAGAGGGTGGGGAAAAACTGTTTTTT; CDR3: CASREGGEKLFF
V: TRBV5-4; size: -; J: TRBJ2-2; D: -; DNA: TGTGCCAGCAGCTTGGGACAATCCGGGGAGCTGTTTTTT; CDR3: CASSLGQSGELFF
V: TRBV6-1; size: -; J: TRBJ2-1; D: TRBD2; DNA: TGTGCCAGTTCGACGGGGACTAGCGGGAGCAATGAGCAGTTCTTC; CDR3: CASSTGTSGSNEQFF
V: TRBV10-1; size: -; J: TRBJ2-1; D: TRBD1; DNA: TGCGCCGTCCGGGACAGGTCCTCAAAGCAGTTCTTC; CDR3: CAVRDRSSKQFF
V: TRBV27; size: -; J: TRBJ2-5; D: -; DNA: TGTGCCAGCAGTTTCCGGCCGGGGGAGACCCAGTACTTC; CDR3: CASSFRPGETQYF